The clone carrying this T cell receptor (beta chain) was found many times. A 3' RACE protocol on RNA, with unique molecular identifiers, produced the TCR library. From the 3' RACE reads, TCRdb called clonotypes with MiXCR, one entry per CDR3 protein. The sample carries about 15,000 distinct CDR3 sequences, about 3.7% recorded once. After removal of 4 bases from V and 1 base from J, the junction contained 6 bases not matched to a gene. There are 14 residues in the CDR3. Per the germline V gene, CDR1 is DFQATT and CDR2 is SNEGSKA (reference sequence). The data belong to a study of HIV-infected children after antiretroviral therapy interruption. Treatment meaning: PENTA 11 planned treatment interruption arm or continuous ART arm.

V gene TRBV20-1 combines with J gene TRBJ2-5; 7 nucleotides agree with TRBD1. The sequence was obtained from a child aged 2-17 years with HIV. The specimen comprised CD45RA+ CD4+ T cells from PBMCs, sampled from a donor given antiretroviral therapy, either interrupted or continuous. Stated subset: naive CD4+ CD45RA+ CD45RO- T cells. CDR3 nucleotide sequence: TGCAGTGCTAAAAAGGGACAGTTCCAAGAGACCCAGTACTTC. This codes for CSAKKGQFQETQYF.